This TCR beta chain comes out of a study of PD-L1 blockade in urothelial cancer. For the study at large: Administration of atezolizumab to patients began around 2014, at 1,200 mg intravenously every 3 weeks. Blood was subjected to analysis at 3 weeks (second dose) and 6 weeks following treatment start. The study recovered a median of about 140,000 T cells per blood sample.

Study observations and caveats: Below-median pretreatment blood TCR clonality predicted better survival.

This CDR3 spans 15 amino acids. With V trimmed by 5 bases and J by 0 bases, 5 bases remained unmatched. Germline values: CDR1 MNHEY, CDR2 SVGAGI. Comment on this clone: Antigen specificity is unknown.

Regarding time point: pretreatment peripheral blood. Sequenced by immunoSEQ multiplex PCR; TCRdb stores in-frame clones only, minus some. The sample lists 45,000 to 65,000 clones, 85% to 90% occurring once. This clonotype originated in a man aged 65 to 79 with urothelial cancer. Sequencing was performed on PBMCs, taken around atezolizumab (anti-PD-L1) treatment. V gene TRBV6-5 combines with J gene TRBJ2-7, with 9 positions matching TRBD1. The chain's CDR3 is CASSRQGESSYEQYF. Here the CDR3 DNA reads TGTGCCAGCAGTAGACAGGGGGAAAGCTCCTACGAGCAGTACTTC.